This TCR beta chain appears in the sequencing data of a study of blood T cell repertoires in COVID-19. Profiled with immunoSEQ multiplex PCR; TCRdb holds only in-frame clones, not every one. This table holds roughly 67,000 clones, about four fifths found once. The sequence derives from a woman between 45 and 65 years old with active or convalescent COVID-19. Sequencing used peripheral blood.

The CDR3 nucleotides read TGTGCCAGCAGCAAAGATACAGGGGCCTCTAATGAAAAACTGTTTTTT. Its translation is CASSKDTGASNEKLFF. V usage is TRBV7-9 and J usage is TRBJ1-4; 7 nucleotides match TRBD1. The CDR3 has 16 residues. The germline CDR1 and CDR2 sequences are SEHNR and FQNEAQ (reference sequence). V was clipped by 5 bases and J by 3 bases; unmatched bases: 9.